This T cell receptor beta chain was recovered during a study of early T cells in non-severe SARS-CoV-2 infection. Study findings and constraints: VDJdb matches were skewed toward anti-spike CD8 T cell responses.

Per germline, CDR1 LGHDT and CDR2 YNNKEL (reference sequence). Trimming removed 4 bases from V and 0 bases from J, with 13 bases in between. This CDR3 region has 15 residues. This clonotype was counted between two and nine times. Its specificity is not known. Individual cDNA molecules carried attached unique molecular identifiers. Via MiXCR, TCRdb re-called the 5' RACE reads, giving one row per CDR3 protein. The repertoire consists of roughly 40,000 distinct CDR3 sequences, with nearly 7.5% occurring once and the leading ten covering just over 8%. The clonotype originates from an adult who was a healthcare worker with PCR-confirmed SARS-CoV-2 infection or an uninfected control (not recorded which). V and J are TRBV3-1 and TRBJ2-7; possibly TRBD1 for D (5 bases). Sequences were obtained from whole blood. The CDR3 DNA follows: TGTGCCAGCAGCCGTACAGGATTTTACTCCTACGAGCAGTACTTC. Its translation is CASSRTGFYSYEQYF.